This TCR beta chain was sequenced for a study of sequential checkpoint blockade in melanoma. For the study at large: First-line arms were nivolumab then ipilimumab, or the reverse, randomized 1:1.

Documented treatment: randomized to nivolumab then ipilimumab (arm A) or the reverse (arm B). Germline CDR1 reads MDHEN; CDR2 reads SYDVKM. The CDR3 consists of 17 residues. V was clipped by 3 bases and J by 5 bases, with 22 bases between them. Data came from immunoSEQ multiplex PCR; TCRdb stores just in-frame clones and leaves some out. Found here are 20,000 to 25,000 clones, roughly 82% of them singletons; the top ten hold around 10%. This sequence was found in a human donor with melanoma. Sequencing was performed on CD8+ T cells sorted from blood (inferred from file names), taken from a patient given nivolumab and ipilimumab in sequence. The V and J genes are TRBV28 and TRBJ1-1; D gene unclear. The CDR3 reads CASSLSGWLGKSTEAFF. The CDR3 DNA reads TGTGCCAGCAGTTTGTCGGGGTGGCTGGGGAAATCAACTGAAGCTTTCTTT.